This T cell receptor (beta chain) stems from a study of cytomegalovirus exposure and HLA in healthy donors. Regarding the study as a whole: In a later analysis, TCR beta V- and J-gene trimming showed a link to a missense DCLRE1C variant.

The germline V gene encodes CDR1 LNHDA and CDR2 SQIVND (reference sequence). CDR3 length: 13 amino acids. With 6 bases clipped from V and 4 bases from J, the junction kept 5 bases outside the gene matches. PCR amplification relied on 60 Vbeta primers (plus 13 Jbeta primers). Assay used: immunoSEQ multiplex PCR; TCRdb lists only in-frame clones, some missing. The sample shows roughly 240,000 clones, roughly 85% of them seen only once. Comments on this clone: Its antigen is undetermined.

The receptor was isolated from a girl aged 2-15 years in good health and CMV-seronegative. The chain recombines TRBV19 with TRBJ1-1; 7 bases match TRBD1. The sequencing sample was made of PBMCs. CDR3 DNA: TGTGCCAGTAGCTGGCGACAGGGCACTGAAGCTTTCTTT. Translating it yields CASSWRQGTEAFF.